This entry concerns a single T cell receptor beta chain. Building the TCR beta libraries relied on iRepertoire HTBI primers, and CDR3 regions underwent Arm-PCR. Original analysis: The identification of 60 or so TRBV and approximately 13 TRBJ segments was made across samples. Each CDR3 protein is one row after TCRdb ran MiXCR on the multiplex PCR reads. TCRdb, not the original authors, processed these V and J calls. This sample has approximately 360,000 distinct CDR3 sequences, with 23% found just once. The CDR3 runs to 16 residues. The ends were cut back, 0 bases at V and 4 bases at J, with 15 bases in the middle. This record belongs to a study of regulatory T cells in long-lasting Graves disease. Regarding time point: persistent/refractory GD, antithyroid drugs over 5 years with positive TRAb. After RNA was extracted from PBMCs, the TCR library was made from it. Tubes containing EDTA received roughly 9 milliliters of drawn peripheral blood.

This TCR was sampled from a woman aged 40 to 50 with Graves disease. The source was peripheral blood mononuclear cells (PBMCs), collected when the disease was refractory, from a patient treated with antithyroid drugs. This chain uses TRBV6-7 with TRBJ1-1, with no clear D. TRBV6-7 has ORF status, its function being uncertain. The CDR3 region is CASSYSKDGKTTEAFF. CDR3 nucleotide sequence: TGTGCCAGCAGTTACTCGAAGGACGGAAAAACCACTGAAGCTTTCTTT.